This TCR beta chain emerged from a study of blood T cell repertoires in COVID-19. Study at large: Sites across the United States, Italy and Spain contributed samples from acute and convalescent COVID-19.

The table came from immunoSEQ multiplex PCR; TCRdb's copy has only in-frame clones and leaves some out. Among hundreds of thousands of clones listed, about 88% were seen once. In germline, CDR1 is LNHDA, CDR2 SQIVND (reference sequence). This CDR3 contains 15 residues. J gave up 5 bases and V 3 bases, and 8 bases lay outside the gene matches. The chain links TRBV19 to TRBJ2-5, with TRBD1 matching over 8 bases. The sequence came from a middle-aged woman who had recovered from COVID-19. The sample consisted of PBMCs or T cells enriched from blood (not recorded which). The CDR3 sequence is CASSIQGAKGETQYF. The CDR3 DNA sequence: TGTGCCAGTAGTATCCAGGGGGCGAAAGGGGAGACCCAGTACTTC.